Below, 14 T cell receptor beta chains from the same sample are listed, as sequenced in a study of T cells expressing NK-cell markers. TCRdb reprocessed the 5' RACE reads, with one entry per CDR3 protein and no DNA. Its listing shows approximately 420,000 distinct CDR3 sequences. The specimen was blood T cells: a sorted CD56 or NKG2C T cell subset, CD4+ or CD8+ T cells, or bulk PBMC T cells (not recorded which). The receptors derive from a woman aged 45-60 years in good health.

The chain employs TRBV7-2 and TRBJ1-5. This CDR3 spans 14 amino acids. Per germline, CDR1 SGHTA and CDR2 FQGNSA. The CDR3 sequence: CASSLEAGQKPQHF.

V usage is TRBV5-1 and J usage is TRBJ2-3; the D call from TCRdb, TRBD2, cannot be confirmed without DNA. Looked up from germline, CDR1 is SGHRS and CDR2 is YFSETQ. CDR3 size: 14 residues. CDR3 amino acids: CASSLSGNRDTQYF.

This chain connects TRBV29-1 to TRBJ2-3; TCRdb reports TRBD2, a call that lacks DNA to check it against. The V gene's germline CDR1 is SQVTM and CDR2 ANQGSEA. CDR3 length: 15 residues. CDR3 residues: CSVVLAGGPPDTQYF.

This chain joins TRBV12-3 or TRBV12-4 and TRBJ2-1; TCRdb's D call of TRBD2 is untestable without DNA. CDR3 size: 18 residues. The CDR3 loop reads CATQGGSGRNRWYNEQFF.

This rearrangement joins TRBV5-1 to TRBJ2-2. The germline gives CDR1 SGHRS, CDR2 YFSETQ. The CDR3 runs to 14 residues. The CDR3 region is CASSWRLNTGELFF.

The V gene is TRBV9, the J gene TRBJ1-5; TCRdb proposes TRBD1, but this gene call is untestable without DNA. The germline CDR1 and CDR2 sequences are SGDLS and YYNGEE. This CDR3 is 14 amino acids long. CDR3 region: CASSPDRVREPQHF.

The V and J genes are TRBV29-1 and TRBJ2-5; TCRdb returns TRBD2, unconfirmable since there is no DNA. The CDR3 has 14 amino acids. CDR1 and CDR2 (germline): SQVTM, ANQGSEA. CDR3 region: CSATTSGSGETQYF.

The chain couples TRBV24-1 to TRBJ2-7. Germline lookup yields CDR1 KGHDR and CDR2 SFDVKD. The CDR3 is 13 amino acids. CDR3 amino acids: CATSDMDFYEQYF.

The chain employs TRBV5-1 and TRBJ2-7; no DNA is available, so the TRBD1 call from TCRdb remains unchecked. CDR1 and CDR2 (germline): SGHRS, YFSETQ. This CDR3 has 17 residues. CDR3 region: CASSLYSGTGSSYEQYF. Complete variable domain (other parts from reference TRBV5-1 and TRBJ2-7): KAGVTQTPRYLIKTRGQQVTLSCSPISGHRSVSWYQQTPGQGLQFLFEYFSETQRNKGNFPGRFSGRQFSNSRSEMNVSTLELGDSALYLCASSLYSGTGSSYEQYFGPGTRLTVT.

The chain joins TRBV4-2 to TRBJ2-5; the TCRdb D gene call, TRBD2, has no DNA to confirm it. This CDR3 comprises 16 residues. The germline gives CDR1 LGHNA, CDR2 YNFKEQ. CDR3 protein: CASSPKGSGRFETQYF.

The V call is TRBV11-3, the J call TRBJ2-4; absent DNA, TCRdb's TRBD2 call cannot be checked. Germline CDR1 reads SGHNT; CDR2 reads YENEEA. The CDR3 is 16 residues long. CDR3 region: CASSLVAAGDENIQYF.

The chain recombines TRBV15 with TRBJ2-7; TCRdb lists TRBD2, though no DNA is available to test this call. CDR1 is LNHNV, CDR2 YYDKDF, per germline (reference sequence). This CDR3 has 14 residues. The CDR3 is CATSRDSGSGEQYF.

V usage is TRBV11-2 and J usage is TRBJ2-1. Germline V lookup: CDR1 SGHAT, CDR2 FQNNGV. CDR3 length: 13 residues. The chain's CDR3 is CASSLVFRDEQFF.

The V call is TRBV28, the J call TRBJ2-3. The length of the CDR3 is 15 residues. Germline V gene data show CDR1 as MDHEN and CDR2 as SYDVKM. CDR3 region: CASSVQTPGTDTQYF.